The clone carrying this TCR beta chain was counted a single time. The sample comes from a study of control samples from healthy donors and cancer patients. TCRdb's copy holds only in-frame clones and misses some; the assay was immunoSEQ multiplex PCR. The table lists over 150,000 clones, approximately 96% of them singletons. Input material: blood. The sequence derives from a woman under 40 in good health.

CDR3 nucleotide sequence: TGTGCCAGCAGCCGAGGGACGGAAAAGAACTATGGCTACACCTTC. Translation: CASSRGTEKNYGYTF. The chain is built from TRBV3-1 (or the pseudogene TRBV3-2) and TRBJ1-2, with TRBD1 as a possible D gene (5 bases). The germline V gene has CDR1 LGHDT and CDR2 YNNKEL (reference sequence). Trimming took 4 bases from V and 2 from J, leaving 14 bases between them. This CDR3 region has 15 residues.